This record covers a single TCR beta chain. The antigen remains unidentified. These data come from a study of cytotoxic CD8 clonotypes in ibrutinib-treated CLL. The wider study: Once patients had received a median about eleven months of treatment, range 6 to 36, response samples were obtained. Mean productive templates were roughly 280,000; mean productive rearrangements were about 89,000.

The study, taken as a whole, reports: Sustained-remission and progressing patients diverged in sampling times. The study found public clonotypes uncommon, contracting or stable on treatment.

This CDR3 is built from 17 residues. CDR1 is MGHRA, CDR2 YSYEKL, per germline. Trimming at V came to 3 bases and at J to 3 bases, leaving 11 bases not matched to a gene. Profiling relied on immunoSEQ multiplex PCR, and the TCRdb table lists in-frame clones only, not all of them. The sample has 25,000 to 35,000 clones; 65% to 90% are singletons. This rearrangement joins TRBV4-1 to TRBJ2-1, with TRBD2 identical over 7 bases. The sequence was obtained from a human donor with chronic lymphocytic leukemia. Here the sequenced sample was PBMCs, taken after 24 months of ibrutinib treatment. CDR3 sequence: CASSHTKGGERYNEQFF. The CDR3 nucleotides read TGCGCCAGCAGCCACACAAAGGGAGGGGAACGCTACAATGAGCAGTTCTTC.